The 20 T cell receptor beta chains below were found in one sample sequenced in a study of siplizumab effects on memory and regulatory T cells. TCRdb's table, derived via immunoSEQ multiplex PCR, lists solely in-frame clones and lacks some. The sample records more than 75,000 clones, 80% to 95% being singletons. Sequencing was done on a sample of CD8+ T cells sorted from blood. The receptors shown here come from a human donor in good health.

The V and J genes are TRBV4-1 and TRBJ1-2, with D possibly matching TRBD1 (5 bases). Germline V CDR1 and CDR2: MGHRA, YSYEKL. V was trimmed by 1 base and J by 7 bases, leaving 10 bases between them. The length of the CDR3 is 13 residues. The CDR3 protein is CASSQGQPIGYTF. CDR3 bases: TGCGCCAGCAGCCAAGGACAGCCCATTGGCTACACCTTC.

This chain links TRBV7-2 with TRBJ1-5; 8 bases match TRBD1. Germline CDR1 and CDR2: SGHTA and FQGNSA. The CDR3 length is 19 residues. V shed 1 base and J 0 bases; nucleotides not matched to a gene: 11. CDR3 DNA: TGTGCCAGCAGCTTAGATTGGACAGGGAGGATATATAGCAATCAGCCCCAGCATTTT. Translating it yields CASSLDWTGRIYSNQPQHF.

The V call is TRBV6-9, the J call TRBJ1-5, with D possibly matching TRBD1 (5 bases). The CDR3 has 14 residues. Trimming stripped 3 bases from V and 7 bases from J, with 13 bases between. Germline V CDR1 and CDR2: MNHGY, SVAAGI. The CDR3 DNA reads TGTGCCAGCAGTTACGGTGGGGGTTCGCAGCCCCAGCATTTT. Amino acids: CASSYGGGSQPQHF.

In its sample, this clone was seen a few times. The chain has TRBV6-4 and TRBJ2-1; TRBD2 aligns across 12 bases. The CDR3 consists of 15 residues. The V gene end was trimmed by 0 bases and the J gene end by 6 bases; junction bases not matched to a gene: 0. CDR1 MRHNA and CDR2 SNTAGT come from the germline V gene. The DNA of the CDR3 is TGTGCCAGCAGTGACTCGACTAGCGGGAGCAATGAGCAGTTCTTC. Translation: CASSDSTSGSNEQFF.

The V gene is TRBV19, the J gene TRBJ2-3; TRBD2 matches at 10 bases. This CDR3 region has 15 residues. After removal of 3 bases from V and 4 bases from J, the junction contained 4 bases not matched to a gene. The germline V gene encodes CDR1 LNHDA and CDR2 SQIVND (reference sequence). CDR3 DNA sequence: TGTGCCAGTAGTATGAGCGGGGGGGGTCCAGATACGCAGTATTTT. Its protein is CASSMSGGGPDTQYF.

The chain links TRBV6-1 to TRBJ2-7; 10 nucleotides agree with TRBD1. CDR1 is MNHNS and CDR2 is SASEGT in the germline V gene. This CDR3 spans 14 amino acids. Trimming removed 1 base from V and 3 bases from J; junction bases left unmatched: 0. CDR3 sequence reads: CASSEGTGGYEQYF. The CDR3 DNA follows: TGTGCCAGCAGTGAAGGGACAGGGGGCTACGAGCAGTACTTC.

The rearrangement links TRBV4-1 to TRBJ1-1, with D possibly being TRBD1 (5 bases). Germline V gene sequence: CDR1 MGHRA, CDR2 YSYEKL. Between the trimmed V and J ends, which lost 1 base and 4 bases, there was a span of 13 bases. CDR3 length: 15 amino acids. The CDR3 spells CASSQAVSGGTEAFF. DNA for the CDR3: TGCGCCAGCAGCCAAGCGGTCAGTGGGGGCACTGAAGCTTTCTTT.

The chain carries TRBV27 and TRBJ2-5; 9 bases are a match to TRBD1. The CDR3 covers 14 residues. Germline CDR1 is MNHEY and CDR2 is SMNVEV (reference sequence). The trim removed 3 bases at V and 2 bases at J, leaving 1 base unmatched. The CDR3 bases are TGTGCCAGCAGTTTGGGACAGGGACAAGAGACCCAGTACTTC. Translated: CASSLGQGQETQYF.

About this clone itself: Sequence at one end of the junction differs from germline and may be a read error. The chain employs TRBV29-1 and TRBJ2-5; tentatively, D is TRBD1 (6 bases). CDR1 is SQVTM and CDR2 is ANQGSEA in the germline V gene. The CDR3 runs 13 residues. The CDR3 DNA reads TGCAGCGTAGAAGGGACACGAGAAGAGACCCAGTACTTC. As protein: CSVEGTREETQYF. Full variable domain (missing parts from reference TRBV29-1 and TRBJ2-5): SAVISQKPSRDICQRGTSLTIQCQVDSQVTMMFWYRQQPGQSLTLIATANQGSEATYESGFVIDKFPISRPNLTFSTLTVSNMSPEDSSIYLCSVEGTREETQYFGPGTRLLVL.

This clone was seen a single time. The chain uses TRBV28 and TRBJ1-6; TRBD1 might be the D (5 bases). Trimming shortened V by 5 bases and J by 7 bases, and 18 bases separated the two germline ends. Germline V gives CDR1 MDHEN, CDR2 SYDVKM. The CDR3 runs to 16 residues. The CDR3 loop reads CASSPWGRSTNSPLHF. The CDR3 coding sequence is TGTGCCAGCAGTCCCTGGGGCAGGAGTACGAATTCACCCCTCCACTTT.

The rearrangement joins TRBV9 to TRBJ2-1; unclear D gene. Between the trimmed V and J ends, which lost 4 bases and 0 bases, there was a span of 20 bases. The germline V gene has CDR1 SGDLS and CDR2 YYNGEE. This CDR3 has 18 residues. CDR3 nucleotide sequence: TGTGCCAGCAGCCCCCGGACGGACGGGTGGAGCTCCTACAATGAGCAGTTCTTC. Protein sequence: CASSPRTDGWSSYNEQFF.

The rearrangement links TRBV7-8 to TRBJ2-5, with D unclear. The V gene's germline CDR1 is SGHVS and CDR2 FQNEAQ. Trimming shortened V by 1 base and J by 6 bases, and 6 bases separated the two germline ends. CDR3 length equals 12 residues. Written as DNA, the CDR3 is TGTGCCAGCAGCTTAGTGGCGAAGACCCAGTACTTC. As protein: CASSLVAKTQYF.

The chain couples TRBV14 to TRBJ2-1; TRBD1 is a possible D gene (6 bases). V lost 3 bases, J lost 4 bases, and 13 bases lay in between. The length of the CDR3 is 15 residues. CDR1 is SGHDN and CDR2 is FVKESK in the germline V gene. The CDR3 region is CASSQRDKKYNEQFF. The CDR3 coding sequence is TGTGCCAGCAGCCAGAGGGACAAGAAATACAATGAGCAGTTCTTC.

The rearrangement uses TRBV2 and TRBJ2-7; D is perhaps TRBD1 (5 bases). The germline gives CDR1 SNHLY, CDR2 FYNNEI. The CDR3 has 14 amino acids. Deletions cut 6 bases from V and 1 base from J, with 13 bases between. The CDR3 protein is CASSQDQGSYEQYF. CDR3 sequence (DNA): TGTGCCAGCAGCCAGGACCAGGGATCCTACGAGCAGTACTTC.

This sequence joins TRBV4-1 and TRBJ1-5, with D uncertain. CDR3 length: 13 residues. Trimming left V 5 bases short and J 6 bases short, with 11 bases between. Germline-derived CDR1 and CDR2 are MGHRA and YSYEKL. The CDR3 spells CASSSAVSQPQHF. The CDR3 DNA follows: TGCGCCAGCAGCTCCGCCGTTAGTCAGCCCCAGCATTTT.

The gene calls are TRBV6-5 and TRBJ2-5; possible D gene TRBD2, 6 bases. The length of the CDR3 is 14 residues. CDR1 is MNHEY and CDR2 is SVGAGI in the germline V gene. Trimming took 8 bases from V and 0 from J, leaving 13 bases between them. This chain's CDR3 is CASGARGYQETQYF. The CDR3 region has the DNA TGTGCCAGCGGCGCACGGGGGTACCAAGAGACCCAGTACTTC.

The chain is built from TRBV4-3 and TRBJ2-1; D ambiguous. Germline V gene sequence: CDR1 LGHNA, CDR2 YSLEER. The CDR3 contains 13 residues. The germline V and J ends were trimmed by 0 bases and 4 bases, with 4 bases remaining between them. Here the CDR3 DNA reads TGCGCCAGCAGCCAAGATTGGTACAATGAGCAGTTCTTC. This encodes CASSQDWYNEQFF.

The chain employs TRBV27 and TRBJ2-7, with D perhaps TRBD1 (6 bases). Germline CDR1 and CDR2: MNHEY and SMNVEV (reference sequence). This CDR3 comprises 16 residues. Trimming took 5 bases from V and 1 from J, leaving 18 bases between them. This CDR3 reads CASSLTSRTVSYEQYF. CDR3 bases: TGTGCCAGCAGTCTTACCTCCCGGACAGTATCCTACGAGCAGTACTTC.

The chain recombines TRBV7-8 with TRBJ2-6; perhaps TRBD1 as D (5 bases). The CDR3 extends over 15 amino acids. V was trimmed by 4 bases and J by 4 bases, leaving 11 bases between them. CDR1 SGHVS and CDR2 FQNEAQ come from the germline V gene. DNA of the CDR3: TGTGCCAGCAGCTATCAGGGCAACGGGGCCAACGTCCTGACTTTC. Translation gives CASSYQGNGANVLTF.

This chain connects TRBV4-2 to TRBJ1-1; 10 positions agree with TRBD1. Germline values: CDR1 LGHNA, CDR2 YNFKEQ. This CDR3 spans 15 amino acids. The V segment lost 5 bases and the J segment 5 bases; nucleotides outside the gene matches: 8. The CDR3 is CASSLGDRGFTEAFF. CDR3 bases: TGTGCCAGCAGCTTGGGGGACAGGGGATTTACTGAAGCTTTCTTT.